The T cell receptor (beta chain) described here comes from a study of blood T cell dynamics during melanoma immunotherapy. Study-wide results and caveats: Clones driving repertoire changes may be melanoma-specific or general immune activation.

Unmatched junction bases numbered 6, after V lost 0 bases and J lost 6 bases. The CDR3 is made up of 16 amino acids. Germline CDR1 and CDR2: SGHTA and FQGTGA. Every bulk PBMC sample received the same 350 ng of DNA. Assay used: immunoSEQ multiplex PCR; TCRdb lists only in-frame clones, some missing. The table lists around 13,000 clones, 70% to 85% of them singletons. Notes on this clone: Its antigen is currently unknown.

Time point in this sample: pre-treatment baseline. Samples come from before therapy and from week 3 after the first blockade cycle. At 12 weeks after first infusion, RECIST 1.1 defined response for most patients. This clonotype originated in a human donor with melanoma. The chain carries TRBV7-3 and TRBJ2-2; 8 nucleotides line up with TRBD2. Source: blood, taken from a patient treated with checkpoint blockade. The CDR3 nucleotides are TGTGCCAGCAGCTTAACATCCGGGAGGGCCGCCGGGGAGCTGTTTTTT. It translates to CASSLTSGRAAGELFF.